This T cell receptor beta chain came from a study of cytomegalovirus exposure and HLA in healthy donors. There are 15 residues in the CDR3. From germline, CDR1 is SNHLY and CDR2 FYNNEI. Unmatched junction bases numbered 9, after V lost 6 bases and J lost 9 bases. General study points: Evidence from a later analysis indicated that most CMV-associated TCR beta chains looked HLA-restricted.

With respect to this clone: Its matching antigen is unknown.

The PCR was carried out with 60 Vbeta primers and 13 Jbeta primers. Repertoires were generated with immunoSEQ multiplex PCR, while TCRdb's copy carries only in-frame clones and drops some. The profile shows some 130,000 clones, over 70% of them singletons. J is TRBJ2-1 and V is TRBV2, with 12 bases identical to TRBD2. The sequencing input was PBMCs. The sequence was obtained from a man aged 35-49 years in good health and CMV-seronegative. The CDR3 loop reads CASSPRASGGGEQFF. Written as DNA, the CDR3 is TGTGCCAGCAGCCCTCGGGCTAGCGGGGGGGGTGAGCAGTTCTTC.